These 24 T cell receptor delta chains share one sample of origin, sequenced in a study of gamma-delta T cells after stem cell transplantation. TCRdb reprocessed the RT-PCR reads through CATT. The sample includes about 11,000 delta-chain clones, 38% of them seen just once. The specimen was gamma-delta T cells. These receptors originate from a human donor. It is not recorded whose cells these are; they may come from a transplant donor.

This sequence joins TRDV2 and TRDJ3; 11 bases are shared with TRDD3. This CDR3 comprises 21 residues. CDR1 GEAIGNYY and CDR2 EKD come from the germline V gene. V shed 3 bases and J 1 base; nucleotides not matched to a gene: 13. CDR3 in DNA: TGTGCCTGTGACCCAGGGCTACTGGGGGATAGTAGGTCCTGGGACACCCGACAGATGTTTTTC. Translated, it gives CACDPGLLGDSRSWDTRQMFF.

There are a few counts of this clone. V and J are TRAV29/DV5 and TRDJ1, with D maybe TRDD3 (8 bases). This CDR3 has 20 residues. Trimming cost V 1 base and J 4 bases, with 32 bases left between them. From germline, CDR1 is NSMFDY and CDR2 ISSIKDK. CDR3 DNA: TGTGCAGCAAGCCTTTGCCTTCCTCGCTACTGGGGGGGCTTCGACGATAAACTCATCTTT. Translated, it gives CAASLCLPRYWGGFDDKLIF.

In its sample, this clone was seen a few times. The chain joins TRDV3 to TRDJ1, with D possibly TRDD3 on 5 matching bases. Germline values: CDR1 TVYSNPD, CDR2 GDNSRS (reference sequence). V shed 2 bases and J shed 3 bases, with 19 bases lying between them. The CDR3 has 15 amino acids. CDR3 in amino acids: CAFGWGGLYADKLIF. The CDR3 bases are TGTGCCTTTGGTTGGGGCGGGTTGTACGCCGATAAACTCATCTTT.

This clone was seen a few times. The chain links TRDV1 to TRDJ1, with 8 bases fitting TRDD2. CDR1 TSWWSYY and CDR2 QGS come from the germline V gene. The V segment lost 3 bases and the J segment 0 bases; nucleotides outside the gene matches: 21. The CDR3 consists of 21 residues. CDR3 nucleotide sequence: TGTGCTCTTGGGGACACCAGACTTCCTACCCTAGTACTGGAGAACACCGATAAACTCATCTTT. Its protein product is CALGDTRLPTLVLENTDKLIF.

J is TRDJ1 and V is TRDV1; D is tentatively TRDD2 or TRDD3 (7 bases each). The germline V gene has CDR1 TSWWSYY and CDR2 QGS. The CDR3 sequence is 21 residues long. The V end lost 5 bases, the J end lost 0 bases, and 31 bases lay between the germline ends. Here the CDR3 reads CALGFPTWGPSNLTYTDKLIF. The DNA for the CDR3 is TGTGCTCTTGGGTTTCCTACCTGGGGGCCCTCAAACCTCACGTACACCGATAAACTCATCTTT.

This clone is labeled as medium-sized. The V call is TRDV3, the J call TRDJ1, with no clear D. This CDR3 comprises 17 residues. The germline V and J ends were trimmed by 3 bases and 7 bases, with 30 bases remaining between them. Germline CDR1 and CDR2: TVYSNPD and GDNSRS (reference sequence). CDR3 coding DNA: TGTGCCTTGCAGCGGGCGCGCGGCGCCCTGATAAGCCTTAAACTCATCTTT. This sequence encodes CALQRARGALISLKLIF.

Of note for this clone: A read error may produce the germline difference seen at one junction end. V and J are TRDV3 and TRDJ1, with 7 positions matching TRDD3. The CDR3 totals 16 residues. Per germline, CDR1 TVYSNPD and CDR2 GDNSRS (reference sequence). CDR3 in DNA: TGTGCCTTCCGCACCTATGGGGGACTTTACACCGACAAACTCATCTTT. Translated, it gives CAFRTYGGLYTDKLIF.

Only a few counts were recorded for this clone. This DNA's translation and the protein TCRdb lists, from a much larger clone, do not match at residue 9, likely due to a read error; the protein shown is translated from the DNA. The V gene is TRDV2, the J gene TRDJ1; 7 bases agree with TRDD3. The V segment lost 1 base and the J segment 0 bases; nucleotides outside the gene matches: 7. The CDR3 is made up of 16 amino acids. The germline V gene encodes CDR1 GEAIGNYY and CDR2 EKD. The CDR3 DNA reads as TGTGCCTGTGACACTTGTACTGGGGACCACACCGATAAACTCATCTTT. It specifies CACDTCTGDHTDKLIF.

The V gene is TRDV3, the J gene TRDJ1; a possible D gene is TRDD3 (5 bases). V was shortened by 2 bases and J by 4 bases, with 20 bases between the two germline ends. CDR3 length equals 15 residues. Germline V lookup: CDR1 TVYSNPD, CDR2 GDNSRS (reference sequence). Here the CDR3 reads CAFWMASGMGDKLIF. The CDR3 DNA follows: TGTGCCTTTTGGATGGCCTCTGGGATGGGCGATAAACTCATCTTT. The variable domain in full, completed from reference TRDV3 and TRDJ1, reads CDKVTQSSPDQTVASGSEVVLLCTYDTVYSNPDLFWYRIRPDYSFQFVFYGDNSRSEGADFTQGRFSVKHILTQKAFHLVISPVRTEDSATYYCAFWMASGMGDKLIFGKGTRVTVEP.

This clone is labeled medium-sized. V and J are TRDV2 and TRDJ3, with TRDD3 matching 11 bases. The V segment lost 3 bases and the J segment 0 bases; nucleotides outside the gene matches: 6. Germline V lookup: CDR1 GEAIGNYY, CDR2 EKD. The CDR3 runs to 19 residues. This chain's CDR3 is CACDLLGDTRSWDTRQMFF. The DNA of the CDR3 is TGTGCCTGTGACCTTCTGGGGGATACCCGCTCCTGGGACACCCGACAGATGTTTTTC.

The chain has TRDV2 and TRDJ1; TRDD3 matches 10 bases. Germline V gene data show CDR1 as GEAIGNYY and CDR2 as EKD. Trimming removed 0 bases from V and 3 bases from J; junction bases left unmatched: 15. The CDR3 has 19 amino acids. This CDR3 is CACDTKGGKGDTIADKLIF. For the CDR3, the DNA is TGTGCCTGTGACACCAAAGGGGGAAAGGGGGATACGATCGCCGATAAACTCATCTTT.

J is TRDJ1 and V is TRDV3; TRDD3 agrees at 12 bases. CDR3 length: 18 amino acids. The ends lost 1 base at V and 4 bases at J; junction bases unmatched: 16. Germline CDR1 and CDR2: TVYSNPD and GDNSRS (reference sequence). The CDR3 loop reads CAFMGQLGDTIFFDKLIF. DNA of the CDR3: TGTGCCTTTATGGGCCAACTGGGGGATACAATATTCTTCGATAAACTCATCTTT.

This clone showed up just a few times. The CDR3 reads CALGELEHSWGVRDPYTDKLIF. Written as DNA, the CDR3 is TGTGCTCTTGGGGAATTGGAACATTCCTGGGGGGTCCGGGACCCTTACACCGATAAACTCATCTTT. The rearrangement uses TRDV1 and TRDJ1; 7 bases match TRDD3. Germline-derived CDR1 and CDR2 are TSWWSYY and QGS. The V and J ends lost 2 bases and 0 bases, in that order; junction bases with no gene match: 24. CDR3 length: 22 amino acids.

The chain couples TRDV1 to TRDJ1; 12 bases map to TRDD3. V gave up 1 base and J gave up 8 bases; unmatched junction bases: 23. From germline, CDR1 is TSWWSYY and CDR2 QGS. The CDR3 loop spans 21 amino acids. The chain's CDR3 is CALGEPFGSTGGYPGEAKLIF. CDR3 coding DNA: TGTGCTCTTGGGGAACCCTTCGGAAGTACTGGGGGATACCCAGGAGAGGCCAAACTCATCTTT.

This clone was seen a single time. Additional DNA sequences in this sample encode the identical CDR3. V and J are TRDV3 and TRDJ1; D is unresolved. The CDR3 has 12 residues. V dropped 3 bases and J dropped 2 bases, with 10 bases sitting between them. CDR1 and CDR2 (germline): TVYSNPD, GDNSRS (reference sequence). Here the CDR3 reads CAFGHGTDKLIF. As DNA, the CDR3 is TGTGCCTTCGGGCATGGTACCGATAAACTCATCTTT.

Points on this clone: This specimen includes other DNA sequences encoding the same CDR3. The J gene is TRDJ1, the V gene TRDV1; TRDD3 matches 7 bases. With 3 bases clipped from V and 6 bases from J, the junction kept 34 bases outside the gene matches. Germline CDR1 is TSWWSYY and CDR2 is QGS. The CDR3 loop spans 23 amino acids. The CDR3 loop is CALGDSSQSPPRGIVANPNKLIF. CDR3 nucleotides: TGTGCTCTTGGGGATTCCTCCCAATCCCCTCCGAGGGGGATCGTAGCCAACCCGAATAAACTCATCTTT.

The rearrangement uses TRDV2 and TRDJ3, with 12 bases matching TRDD3. Germline loops: CDR1 GEAIGNYY, CDR2 EKD. The CDR3 contains 19 residues. J gave up 2 bases and V 2 bases, and 6 bases lay outside the gene matches. The CDR3 DNA reads as TGTGCCTGTGACAGCGGACTGGGGGATACAGCCTGGGACACCCGACAGATGTTTTTC. This encodes CACDSGLGDTAWDTRQMFF.

The chain joins TRDV2 to TRDJ3; TRDD3 aligns across 11 bases. The CDR3 extends over 23 amino acids. V was pared by 1 base and J by 2 bases, with 18 bases of the junction left unmatched. Germline-derived CDR1 and CDR2 are GEAIGNYY and EKD. This chain's CDR3 is CACDTLVGGYAGAGTWDTRQMFF. The CDR3 DNA follows: TGTGCCTGTGACACGCTCGTTGGGGGATACGCTGGGGCAGGAACCTGGGACACCCGACAGATGTTTTTC.

On this clone itself: A much larger clone sits a single nucleotide away, making a read error possible. The V and J genes are TRDV2 and TRDJ3; the match to TRDD3 covers 9 bases. CDR3 length: 23 amino acids. Germline assignment: CDR1 GEAIGNYY and CDR2 EKD. The CDR3 reads CACDTAYGITGGPFSWGTRQMFF. DNA for the CDR3: TGTGCCTGTGACACCGCATACGGCATTACTGGGGGACCCTTCTCCTGGGGCACCCGACAGATGTTTTTC.

Concerning this clone itself: A junction boundary mismatches the germline segment, possibly from a read error. The chain has TRDV2 and TRDJ3; D is perhaps TRDD3 (5 bases). The CDR3 is 17 residues long. The germline V gene has CDR1 GEAIGNYY and CDR2 EKD. The CDR3 DNA reads as TGTGCCTGTGACCTAAGTACTGGCTCCTTGGACACCCGACAGCTGTTTTTC. Its protein is CACDLSTGSLDTRQLFF.

This clone showed up just a few times. V gene TRDV1 combines with J gene TRDJ1, with D possibly TRDD2 on 5 matching bases. V was pared by 1 base and J by 6 bases, with 18 bases between. The CDR3 sequence is 16 residues long. CDR1 is TSWWSYY, CDR2 QGS, per germline. The CDR3 loop reads CALGEPKALPTYKLIF. CDR3 nucleotides: TGTGCTCTTGGGGAACCAAAGGCGCTTCCGACCTATAAACTCATCTTT.

This clone was counted between two and nine times. This chain links TRDV1 with TRDJ1; TRDD3 aligns across 11 bases. With V trimmed by 0 bases and J by 2 bases, 11 bases remained unmatched. CDR3 length: 19 amino acids. Germline CDR1 is TSWWSYY and CDR2 is QGS. This CDR3 is CALGELAFPYWGITDKLIF. The CDR3 region has the DNA TGTGCTCTTGGGGAACTAGCTTTTCCTTACTGGGGGATAACCGATAAACTCATCTTT.

This chain connects TRDV2 to TRDJ1; TRDD3 aligns across 11 bases. The CDR3 totals 17 residues. Germline V gene sequence: CDR1 GEAIGNYY, CDR2 EKD. V dropped 0 bases and J dropped 1; count of bases not matched to a gene: 6. The DNA for the CDR3 is TGTGCCTGTGACACCGCCCAGCTGGGGGATACCACCGATAAACTCATCTTT. It codes for CACDTAQLGDTTDKLIF.

Regarding this clone: The germline gene is not matched at one end of the junction; a read error may be the cause. The chain uses TRDV1 and TRDJ1, with TRDD3 matching 8 bases. Per the germline V gene, CDR1 is TSWWSYY and CDR2 is QGS. The CDR3 has 20 residues. The CDR3 DNA is TGTGCTCTGGGGGAACTGGTACCGGGAACTGGGGGGATGGCGACCGATAAACTCATCTTT. It specifies CALGELVPGTGGMATDKLIF.